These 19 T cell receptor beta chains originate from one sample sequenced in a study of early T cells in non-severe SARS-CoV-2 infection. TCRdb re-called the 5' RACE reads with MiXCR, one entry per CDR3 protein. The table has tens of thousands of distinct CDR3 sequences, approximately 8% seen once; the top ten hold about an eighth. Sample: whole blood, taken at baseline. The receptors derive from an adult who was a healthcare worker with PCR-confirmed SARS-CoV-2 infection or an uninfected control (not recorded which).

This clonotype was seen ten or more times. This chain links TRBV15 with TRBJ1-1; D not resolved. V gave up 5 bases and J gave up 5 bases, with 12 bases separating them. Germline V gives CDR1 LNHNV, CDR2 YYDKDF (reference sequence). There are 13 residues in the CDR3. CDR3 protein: CATSVGKETEAFF. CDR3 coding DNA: TGTGCCACCAGCGTCGGGAAGGAGACTGAAGCTTTCTTT.

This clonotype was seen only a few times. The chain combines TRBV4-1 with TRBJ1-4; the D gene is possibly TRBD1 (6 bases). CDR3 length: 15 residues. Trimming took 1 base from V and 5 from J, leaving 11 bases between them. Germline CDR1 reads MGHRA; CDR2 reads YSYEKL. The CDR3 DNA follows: TGCGCCAGCAGCCAAGTTATAGGGGGGAATGAAAAACTGTTTTTT. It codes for CASSQVIGGNEKLFF.

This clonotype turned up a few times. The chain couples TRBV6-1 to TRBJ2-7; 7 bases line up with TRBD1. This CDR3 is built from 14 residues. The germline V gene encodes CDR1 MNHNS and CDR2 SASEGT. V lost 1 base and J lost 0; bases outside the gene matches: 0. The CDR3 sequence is CASSEGDSSYEQYF. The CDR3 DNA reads TGTGCCAGCAGTGAAGGGGACAGCTCCTACGAGCAGTACTTC.

The DNA of the CDR3 is TGTGCCAGCAGCCAAGACCTAGCGGGGGTCAGCACAGATACGCAGTATTTT. This gives the protein CASSQDLAGVSTDTQYF. The chain uses TRBV3-1 and TRBJ2-3, with 10 positions matching TRBD2. Germline CDR1 reads LGHDT; CDR2 reads YNNKEL (reference sequence). The CDR3 covers 17 residues. The trim removed 0 bases at V and 0 bases at J, leaving 3 bases unmatched.

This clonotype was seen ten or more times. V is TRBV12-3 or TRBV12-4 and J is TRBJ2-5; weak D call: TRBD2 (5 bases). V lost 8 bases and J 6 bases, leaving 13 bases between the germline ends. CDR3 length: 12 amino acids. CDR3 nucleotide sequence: TGTGCCAGCGCCGCCCGGGAACAGACCCAGTACTTC. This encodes CASAAREQTQYF.

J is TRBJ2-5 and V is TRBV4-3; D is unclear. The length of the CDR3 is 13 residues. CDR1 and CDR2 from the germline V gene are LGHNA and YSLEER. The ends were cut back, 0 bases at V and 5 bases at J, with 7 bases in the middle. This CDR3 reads CASSQESEETQYF. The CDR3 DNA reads TGCGCCAGCAGCCAAGAATCTGAGGAGACCCAGTACTTC.

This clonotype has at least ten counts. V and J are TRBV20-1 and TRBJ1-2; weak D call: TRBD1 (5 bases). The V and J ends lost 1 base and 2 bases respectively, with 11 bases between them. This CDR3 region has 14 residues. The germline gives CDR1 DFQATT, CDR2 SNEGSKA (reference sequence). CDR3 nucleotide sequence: TGCAGTGCTAGAGTGGCGGGGACCAACTATGGCTACACCTTC. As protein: CSARVAGTNYGYTF.

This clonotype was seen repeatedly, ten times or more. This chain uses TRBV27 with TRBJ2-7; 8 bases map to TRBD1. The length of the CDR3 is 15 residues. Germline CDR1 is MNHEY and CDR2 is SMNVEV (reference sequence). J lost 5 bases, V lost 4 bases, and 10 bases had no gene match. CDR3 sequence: CASSSPLTGDHEQYF. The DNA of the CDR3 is TGTGCCAGCAGTTCCCCCTTGACAGGGGACCACGAGCAGTACTTC.

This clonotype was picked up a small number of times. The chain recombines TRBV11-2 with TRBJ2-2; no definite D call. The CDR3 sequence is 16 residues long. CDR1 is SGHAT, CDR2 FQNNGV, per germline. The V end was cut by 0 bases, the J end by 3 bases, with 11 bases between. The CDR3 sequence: CASSLDHNWDTGELFF. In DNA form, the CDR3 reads TGTGCCAGCAGCTTAGATCACAACTGGGACACCGGGGAGCTGTTTTTT.

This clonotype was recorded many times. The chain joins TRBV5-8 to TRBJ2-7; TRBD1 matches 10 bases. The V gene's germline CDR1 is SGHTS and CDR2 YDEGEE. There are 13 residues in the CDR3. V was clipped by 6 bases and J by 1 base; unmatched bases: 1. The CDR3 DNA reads TGTGCCAGCACGGACAGGGGGTCCTACGAGCAGTACTTC. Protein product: CASTDRGSYEQYF.

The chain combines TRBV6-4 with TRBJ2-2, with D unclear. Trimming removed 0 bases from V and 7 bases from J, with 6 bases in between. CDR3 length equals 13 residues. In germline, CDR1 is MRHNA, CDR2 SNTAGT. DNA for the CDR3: TGTGCCAGCAGTGACTCGAGTAACGGGGAGCTGTTTTTT. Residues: CASSDSSNGELFF.

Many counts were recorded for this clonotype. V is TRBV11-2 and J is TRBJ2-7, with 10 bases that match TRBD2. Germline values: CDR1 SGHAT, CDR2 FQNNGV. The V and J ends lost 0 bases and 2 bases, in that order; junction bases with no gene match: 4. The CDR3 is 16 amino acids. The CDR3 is CASSLDSSGGPYEQYF. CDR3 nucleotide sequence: TGTGCCAGCAGCTTAGACTCTAGCGGGGGCCCCTACGAGCAGTACTTC.

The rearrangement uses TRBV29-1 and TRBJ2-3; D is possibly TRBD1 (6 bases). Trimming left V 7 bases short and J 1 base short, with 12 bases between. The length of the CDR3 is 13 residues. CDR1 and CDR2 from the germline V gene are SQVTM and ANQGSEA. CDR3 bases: TGCAGCGCCGCACAGGGAGGCACAGATACGCAGTATTTT. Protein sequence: CSAAQGGTDTQYF.

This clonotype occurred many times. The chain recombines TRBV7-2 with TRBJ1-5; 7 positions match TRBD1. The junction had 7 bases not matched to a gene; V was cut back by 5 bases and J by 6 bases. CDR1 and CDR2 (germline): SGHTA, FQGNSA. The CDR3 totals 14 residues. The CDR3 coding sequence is TGTGCCAGCAGCCACGACAGGGACGGTCAGCCCCAGCATTTT. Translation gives CASSHDRDGQPQHF. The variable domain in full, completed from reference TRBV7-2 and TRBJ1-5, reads GAGVSQSPSNKVTEKGKDVELRCDPISGHTALYWYRQSLGQGLEFLIYFQGNSAPDKSGLPSDRFSAERTGGSVSTLTIQRTQQEDSAVYLCASSHDRDGQPQHFGDGTRLSIL.

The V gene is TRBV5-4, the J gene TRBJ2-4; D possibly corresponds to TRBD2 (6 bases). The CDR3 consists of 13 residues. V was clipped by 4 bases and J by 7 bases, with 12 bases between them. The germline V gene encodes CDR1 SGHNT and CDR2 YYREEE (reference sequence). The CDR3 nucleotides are TGTGCCAGCAGCCCTGGGGAGGCCAACATTCAGTACTTC. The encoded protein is CASSPGEANIQYF. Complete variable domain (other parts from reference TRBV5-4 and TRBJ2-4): ETGVTQSPTHLIKTRGQQVTLRCSSQSGHNTVSWYQQALGQGPQFIFQYYREEENGRGNFPPRFSGLQFPNYSSELNVNALELDDSALYLCASSPGEANIQYFGAGTRLSVL.

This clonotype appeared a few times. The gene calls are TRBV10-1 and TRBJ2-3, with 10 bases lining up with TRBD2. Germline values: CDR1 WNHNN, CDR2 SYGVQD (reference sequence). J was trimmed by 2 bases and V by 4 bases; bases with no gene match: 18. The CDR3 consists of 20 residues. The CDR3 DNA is TGCGCCAGCAGTGTGGACAGCAGCCCTACCCTAGCGGGGGACACAGATACGCAGTATTTT. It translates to CASSVDSSPTLAGDTDTQYF.

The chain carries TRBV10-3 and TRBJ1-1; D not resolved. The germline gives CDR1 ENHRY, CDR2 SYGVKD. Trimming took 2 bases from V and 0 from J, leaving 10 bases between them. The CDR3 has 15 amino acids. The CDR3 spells CAISEGLPLNTEAFF. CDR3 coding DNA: TGTGCCATCAGTGAGGGATTACCGTTGAACACTGAAGCTTTCTTT.

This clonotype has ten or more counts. This chain's CDR3 is CASSREPGLARTDTQYF. CDR3 nucleotide sequence: TGCGCCAGCAGTCGTGAGCCGGGACTAGCAAGGACAGATACGCAGTATTTT. The chain recombines TRBV5-1 with TRBJ2-3, with TRBD2 matching over 9 bases. Germline V CDR1 and CDR2: SGHRS, YFSETQ. V lost 5 bases and J lost 3; bases outside the gene matches: 13. The CDR3 consists of 17 residues.

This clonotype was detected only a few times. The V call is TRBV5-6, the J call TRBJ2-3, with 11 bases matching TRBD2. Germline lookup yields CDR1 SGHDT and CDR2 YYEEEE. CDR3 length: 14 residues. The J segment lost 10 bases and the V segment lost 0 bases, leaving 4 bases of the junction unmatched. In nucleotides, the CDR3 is TGTGCCAGCAGCTTGGGGACTAGCGGGCTTCCGCAGTATTTT. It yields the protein CASSLGTSGLPQYF. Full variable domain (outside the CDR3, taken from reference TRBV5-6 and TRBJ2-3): DAGVTQSPTHLIKTRGQQVTLRCSPKSGHDTVSWYQQALGQGPQFIFQYYEEEERQRGNFPDRFSGHQFPNYSSELNVNALLLGDSALYLCASSLGTSGLPQYFGPGTRLTVL.